The clone carrying this T cell receptor beta chain was picked up many times. Its antigen is not known. The data originate from a study of Graves' ophthalmopathy and Graves' hyperthyroidism. The wider study: Peripheral blood samples were taken at initial diagnosis, before any treatment.

The TCR beta CDR3 regions underwent amplification from RNA transcripts. HTBI primers primed a first-round RT-PCR, and a second-round multiplex PCR followed. TCRdb reanalysed the multiplex PCR reads using MiXCR and keeps one entry per CDR3 protein. The sample yields about 640,000 distinct CDR3 sequences, under 50% seen once. Study-level results: Blood also harbored most expanded thyroid clonotypes above 0.001 frequency.

Where ophthalmopathy was present, donors had moderate-to-severe activity, CAS ≥3, NOSPECS ≥4 and duration under 3 months. This clonotype originated in an adult man with Graves' ophthalmopathy. The specimen was peripheral blood.

Written as DNA, the CDR3 is TGTGCCACCAGCAGAGAGGTGAGCTCTGGGGCCAACGTCCTGACTTTC. This encodes CATSREVSSGANVLTF. This rearrangement joins TRBV15 to TRBJ2-6; D is undetermined. Germline V CDR1 and CDR2: LNHNV, YYDKDF (reference sequence). CDR3 size: 16 residues. Trimming took 0 bases from V and 0 from J, leaving 6 bases between them.